Below are 18 T cell receptor beta chains sequenced from a single sample in a study of CD8+CD57+ T cells in acquired aplastic anemia. Previously, flow cytometry had revealed CD8+CD57+ cell expansion in the patients chosen for sequencing. The use of genomic DNA as template underpinned the TCR beta VDJ and CDR3 profiling. TCRdb re-called the reads through MiXCR, storing one row per CDR3 protein. This table has hundreds of thousands of distinct CDR3 sequences, under 40% appearing once. The sample was sorted CD4+, CD8+, or CD8+CD57+ T cells (not recorded which) from PBMCs. The receptors here all came from a human donor with aplastic anemia.

The rearrangement joins TRBV10-3 to TRBJ2-7, with D perhaps TRBD2 (6 bases). Germline values: CDR1 ENHRY, CDR2 SYGVKD. Trimming left V 9 bases short and J 6 bases short, with 18 bases between. The CDR3 is 13 amino acids. The CDR3 DNA sequence: TGTGCCATGCAGGGCACCGGGGACTTCGAGCAGTACTTC. Translated: CAMQGTGDFEQYF.

Regarding this clonotype: A read error may be the cause here, since a much bigger clone is one base away. J is TRBJ2-7 and V is TRBV9, with TRBD2 matching over 9 bases. Germline CDR1 and CDR2: SGDLS and YYNGEE. The length of the CDR3 is 14 residues. Germline trimming cut 3 bases from V and 6 bases from J; bases unmatched to any gene: 7. The CDR3, as DNA: TGTGCCAGCAGCGCAGGGGCTAGCGGGACCGAGCAGTACTTC. The encoded protein is CASSAGASGTEQYF.

This clonotype showed up many times. The chain uses TRBV9 and TRBJ2-7; the D is unclear. V dropped 3 bases and J dropped 4 bases, with 11 bases sitting between them. Looked up from germline, CDR1 is SGDLS and CDR2 is YYNGEE. The CDR3 sequence is 13 residues long. CDR3 sequence: CASSGGFLYEQYF. In DNA, the CDR3 is TGTGCCAGCAGCGGGGGTTTCTTATACGAGCAGTACTTC.

This clonotype was seen ten or more times. V is TRBV20-1 and J is TRBJ2-7; D not certain. Trimming shortened V by 3 bases and J by 0 bases, and 12 bases separated the two germline ends. There are 14 residues in the CDR3. Germline V gene data show CDR1 as DFQATT and CDR2 as SNEGSKA (reference sequence). In DNA, the CDR3 is TGCAGTGCTAGCCGGAGAGGCAGCTCCTACGAGCAGTACTTC. This codes for CSASRRGSSYEQYF.

This clonotype has a count of ten or more. V and J are TRBV19 and TRBJ1-2, with D uncertain. This CDR3 spans 13 amino acids. Germline loops: CDR1 LNHDA, CDR2 SQIVND (reference sequence). V lost 4 bases and J 7 bases, leaving 13 bases between the germline ends. The CDR3 spells CASSTARLGGYTF. Written as DNA, the CDR3 is TGTGCCAGTAGTACCGCCCGGTTGGGTGGCTACACCTTC.

The chain carries TRBV5-6 and TRBJ2-3; the D call may be TRBD1 or TRBD2 (6 bases each). CDR1 SGHDT and CDR2 YYEEEE come from the germline V gene. The V end lost 0 bases, the J end lost 8 bases, and 22 bases lay between the germline ends. CDR3 length: 17 residues. The DNA of the CDR3 is TGTGCCAGCAGCTTGGGGGGGCACCTAAAGCGGGCAGGTACGCAGTATTTT. The encoded protein is CASSLGGHLKRAGTQYF.

Remarks on this clonotype: This clone may be a read error of a much larger clone one base away. The V gene is TRBV20-1, the J gene TRBJ1-2, with 8 nucleotides matching TRBD1. CDR3 length: 15 amino acids. Germline CDR1 reads DFQATT; CDR2 reads SNEGSKA (reference sequence). The CDR3 spells CSARPYQGAGYGCTF. The DNA of the CDR3 is TGCAGTGCTAGACCTTATCAGGGGGCCGGGTATGGCTGCACCTTC.

This clonotype was seen at least ten times. This chain links TRBV20-1 with TRBJ1-5; D gene ambiguous. This CDR3 region has 13 residues. Trimming pared 0 bases from V and 3 bases from J, leaving 6 bases between. Germline V gene sequence: CDR1 DFQATT, CDR2 SNEGSKA (reference sequence). The CDR3, as DNA: TGCAGTGCTAGAGAAACGGACAATCAGCCCCAGCATTTT. As protein: CSARETDNQPQHF.

This clonotype was seen ten or more times. This chain joins TRBV2 and TRBJ1-3; D might be TRBD1 (5 bases). Germline-derived CDR1 and CDR2 are SNHLY and FYNNEI. V lost 7 bases to trimming and J lost 2 bases, with 12 bases between them. The CDR3 covers 14 residues. Written as DNA, the CDR3 is TGTGCCAGCACTGATGCAGGGCCTGGAAACACCATATATTTT. This encodes CASTDAGPGNTIYF.

This clonotype was seen a few times. J is TRBJ2-5 and V is TRBV11-2, with D possibly being TRBD2 (6 bases). Germline lookup yields CDR1 SGHAT and CDR2 FQNNGV. CDR3 size: 14 residues. V was shortened by 6 bases and J by 5 bases, with 16 bases between the two germline ends. The CDR3 region has the DNA TGTGCCAGCAGACGTGCCGGGGGAAGCGAGACCCAGTACTTC. Protein sequence: CASRRAGGSETQYF.

The chain employs TRBV19 and TRBJ2-1, with D perhaps matching TRBD2 (6 bases). Germline V gene data show CDR1 as LNHDA and CDR2 as SQIVND (reference sequence). Between the trimmed V and J ends, which lost 11 bases and 9 bases, there was a span of 17 bases. The CDR3 is made up of 12 amino acids. The CDR3 loop is CAWSRGGPEQFF. The DNA for the CDR3 is TGTGCCTGGAGTCGAGGAGGGCCTGAGCAGTTCTTC.

The chain couples TRBV14 to TRBJ2-1; the match to TRBD2 covers 8 bases. V was pared by 2 bases and J by 8 bases, with 8 bases of the junction left unmatched. CDR1 SGHDN and CDR2 FVKESK come from the germline V gene. CDR3 size: 15 residues. CDR3 residues: CASSQKSGSQYEQFF. The CDR3 DNA reads TGTGCCAGCAGCCAAAAAAGCGGGAGTCAGTATGAGCAGTTCTTC.

This clonotype was observed a handful of times. CDR3 DNA sequence: TGCGCCAGCAGCGCGTCAACAGGGGGAGTACAGACCCAGTACTTC. Protein: CASSASTGGVQTQYF. V usage is TRBV5-1 and J usage is TRBJ2-5; TRBD1 matches at 8 bases. This CDR3 contains 15 residues. Germline assignment: CDR1 SGHRS and CDR2 YFSETQ. Trimming at V came to 4 bases and at J to 6 bases, leaving 11 bases not matched to a gene.

As for this clonotype: A read error is possible here, since a much larger clone lies one base away. Lacking the conserved final phenylalanine or tryptophan, this CDR3 likely reflects a read error. The CDR3 DNA reads TGCGCCAGTCAAGCTGGACAGGGGGCTTTTAATGGCTACACCTCC. Its translation is CASQAGQGAFNGYTS. The chain has TRBV5-1 and TRBJ1-2; 11 nucleotides align to TRBD1. Germline CDR1 reads SGHRS; CDR2 reads YFSETQ. V dropped 8 bases and J dropped 6; count of bases not matched to a gene: 12. This CDR3 has 15 amino acids.

This clonotype has more than one count but fewer than ten. The J gene is TRBJ2-7, the V gene TRBV4-2; a possible D gene is TRBD1 (6 bases). This CDR3 comprises 15 residues. Germline V gives CDR1 LGHNA, CDR2 YNFKEQ. The ends were cut back, 1 base at V and 3 bases at J, with 13 bases in the middle. The CDR3 DNA reads as TGTGCCAGCAGCCAAGCCTTTCAGGGACACTACGAGCAGTACTTC. Amino acids: CASSQAFQGHYEQYF.

There are many counts of this clonotype. The chain combines TRBV9 with TRBJ2-7, with D possibly TRBD2 on 5 matching bases. CDR3 length: 13 residues. Deletions cut 3 bases from V and 4 bases from J, with 11 bases between. Germline assignment: CDR1 SGDLS and CDR2 YYNGEE. The CDR3 nucleotides read TGTGCCAGCAGCGGAACAACGGGATACGAGCAGTACTTC. Encoded protein: CASSGTTGYEQYF.

The table lists this clonotype with many counts. The rearrangement uses TRBV9 and TRBJ1-3; no reliable D call. The CDR3 has 13 residues. Between the trimmed V and J ends, which lost 2 bases and 1 base, there was a span of 4 bases. Germline CDR1 and CDR2: SGDLS and YYNGEE. This CDR3 reads CASSVWSGNTIYF. The CDR3, as DNA: TGTGCCAGCAGCGTGTGGTCTGGAAACACCATATATTTT.

This clonotype was counted ten times or more. V usage is TRBV19 and J usage is TRBJ1-4; D uncertain. V was clipped by 1 base and J by 5 bases, with 11 bases between them. CDR3 length: 15 residues. Looked up from germline, CDR1 is LNHDA and CDR2 is SQIVND (reference sequence). CDR3 nucleotide sequence: TGTGCCAGTAGTATAGCGAGAGTCGTGAATGAAAAACTGTTTTTT. This translates into CASSIARVVNEKLFF.